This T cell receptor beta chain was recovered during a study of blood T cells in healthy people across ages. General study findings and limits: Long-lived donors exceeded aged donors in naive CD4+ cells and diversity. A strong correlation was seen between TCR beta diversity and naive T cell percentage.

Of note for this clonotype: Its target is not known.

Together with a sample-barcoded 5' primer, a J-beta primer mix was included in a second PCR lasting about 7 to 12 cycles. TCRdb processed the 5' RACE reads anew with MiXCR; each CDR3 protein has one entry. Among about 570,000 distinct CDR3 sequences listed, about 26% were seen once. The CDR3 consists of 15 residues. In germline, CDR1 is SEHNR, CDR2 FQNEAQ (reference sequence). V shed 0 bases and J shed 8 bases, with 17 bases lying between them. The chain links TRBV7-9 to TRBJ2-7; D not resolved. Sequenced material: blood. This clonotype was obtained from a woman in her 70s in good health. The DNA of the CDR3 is TGTGCCAGCAGCTTAGCGCTCAGCTCGGGTGGGCAGCAGTACTTC. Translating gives CASSLALSSGGQQYF.